These 28 T cell receptor beta chains were all obtained from the same sample, sequenced in a study of blood T cell repertoires in COVID-19. Measured with immunoSEQ multiplex PCR; TCRdb has only the in-frame clones, and not every one. The profile shows over 200,000 clones, 75% to 90% of them singletons. The sample consisted of peripheral blood. Source of these receptors: a human donor in a cohort sampled during active COVID-19.

The genes are TRBV25-1 and TRBJ1-1; no definite D call. Germline V gives CDR1 MGHDK, CDR2 SYGVNS. The V end lost 0 bases, the J end lost 1 base, and 9 bases lay between the germline ends. The CDR3 runs 15 residues. CDR3 in DNA: TGTGCCAGCAGTGAATATAGTCCACCGAACACTGAAGCTTTCTTT. This encodes CASSEYSPPNTEAFF.

V gene TRBV18 combines with J gene TRBJ2-2; TRBD2 aligns across 12 bases. Germline V gives CDR1 KGHSH, CDR2 LQKENI. The CDR3 totals 17 residues. V shed 0 bases, J shed 5 bases, and the junction held 4 bases outside the gene matches. The CDR3 nucleotides are TGTGCCAGCTCACCACCCGCACTAGCGGGAGGAACCGGGGAGCTGTTTTTT. It is translated as CASSPPALAGGTGELFF.

The genes are TRBV7-9 and TRBJ2-3; 9 positions match TRBD2. CDR1 SEHNR and CDR2 FQNEAQ come from the germline V gene (reference sequence). The CDR3 covers 15 residues. Trimming took 3 bases from V and 6 from J; bases not matched to a gene: 7. CDR3 nucleotides: TGTGCCAGCAGCTTCACAGCGGGAGGTATGGATACGCAGTATTTT. As protein: CASSFTAGGMDTQYF.

V usage is TRBV19 and J usage is TRBJ1-5; D not certain. The CDR3 consists of 16 residues. V was pared by 6 bases and J by 5 bases, with 20 bases between. The germline CDR1 and CDR2 sequences are LNHDA and SQIVND (reference sequence). CDR3 in amino acids: CASSTRSGRGDQPQHF. CDR3 nucleotides: TGTGCCAGTAGCACGAGAAGCGGCCGTGGGGATCAGCCCCAGCATTTT.

This sequence joins TRBV29-1 and TRBJ1-2, with TRBD1 as a possible D gene (5 bases). The germline V and J ends were trimmed by 0 bases and 7 bases, with 9 bases remaining between them. Germline assignment: CDR1 SQVTM and CDR2 ANQGSEA. CDR3 size: 12 residues. The CDR3 loop reads CSVEDRRGGYTF. In DNA form, the CDR3 reads TGCAGCGTTGAAGATCGAAGGGGTGGCTACACCTTC.

The chain carries TRBV28 and TRBJ1-6; possible D gene TRBD1, 5 bases. Trimming removed 3 bases from V and 7 bases from J, with 7 bases in between. Germline CDR1 is MDHEN and CDR2 is SYDVKM. CDR3 length equals 13 residues. CDR3 bases: TGTGCCAGCAGTTTCACAGGCAATTCACCCCTCCACTTT. Translated, it gives CASSFTGNSPLHF.

The V call is TRBV18, the J call TRBJ2-3, with D tentatively TRBD2 (5 bases). The CDR3 is made up of 14 amino acids. Trimming removed 1 base from V and 0 bases from J, with 5 bases in between. Germline CDR1 KGHSH, CDR2 LQKENI. CDR3 sequence (DNA): TGTGCCAGCTCACCACTAGCGAGCACAGATACGCAGTATTTT. Translating gives CASSPLASTDTQYF.

V is TRBV9 and J is TRBJ2-5, with 16 bases fitting TRBD2. Germline lookup yields CDR1 SGDLS and CDR2 YYNGEE. V was clipped by 5 bases and J by 5 bases; unmatched bases: 3. This CDR3 comprises 15 residues. The CDR3 here is CASRQGLAGGETQYF. For the CDR3, the DNA is TGTGCCAGCAGGCAGGGACTAGCGGGAGGGGAGACCCAGTACTTC.

The rearrangement links TRBV6-5 to TRBJ2-5; no clear D. Trimming left V 4 bases short and J 5 bases short, with 8 bases between. The length of the CDR3 is 12 residues. Germline loops: CDR1 MNHEY, CDR2 SVGAGI. The CDR3 protein is CASSFPGETQYF. The CDR3 coding sequence is TGTGCCAGCAGTTTCCCGGGTGAGACCCAGTACTTC.

The chain couples TRBV20-1 to TRBJ2-4; the D is unclear. This CDR3 comprises 15 residues. The germline V gene has CDR1 DFQATT and CDR2 SNEGSKA (reference sequence). V was cut by 3 bases and J by 0 bases, with 12 bases left in between. For the CDR3, the DNA is TGCAGTGCTAGTGCAGGCTTGCTAGCCAAAAACATTCAGTACTTC. It translates to CSASAGLLAKNIQYF.

Turning to this clone: Compared with germline, one end of the junction differs, possibly owing to a read error. This rearrangement joins TRBV9 to TRBJ1-2, with 8 positions matching TRBD1. Germline V gene lookup returns CDR1 SGDLS and CDR2 YYNGEE. CDR3 length: 11 amino acids. CDR3 nucleotides: TGTGCCAGCAGCGCCCGGGACAGGAAGGTCTTC. Protein sequence: CASSARDRKVF.

The rearrangement uses TRBV6-5 and TRBJ1-2, with TRBD1 matching over 9 bases. Trimming removed 2 bases from V and 7 bases from J; junction bases left unmatched: 5. This CDR3 region has 14 residues. Germline-derived CDR1 and CDR2 are MNHEY and SVGAGI. The CDR3 protein is CASSYTGTGSGYTF. The CDR3 nucleotides read TGTGCCAGCAGTTACACAGGGACAGGGTCTGGCTACACCTTC.

A single count supports this clone. The chain has TRBV7-9 and TRBJ2-7, with D perhaps matching TRBD1 (6 bases). V lost 11 bases, J lost 5 bases, and 13 bases lay in between. CDR1 is SEHNR and CDR2 is FQNEAQ in the germline V gene (reference sequence). The CDR3 length is 11 residues. CDR3: CASQGFDEQYF. For the CDR3, the DNA is TGTGCCTCCCAGGGGTTCGACGAGCAGTACTTC.

The chain is built from TRBV24-1 and TRBJ2-2; D gene uncertain. Trimming cost V 4 bases and J 0 bases, with 17 bases left between them. The germline gives CDR1 KGHDR, CDR2 SFDVKD. The CDR3 length is 18 residues. CDR3 sequence reads: CATSDPPKTSSNTGELFF. In DNA form, the CDR3 reads TGTGCCACCAGTGACCCTCCTAAGACAAGCTCGAACACCGGGGAGCTGTTTTTT.

With respect to this clone: It is likely a read error: a sequence one base away is far more abundant. The chain carries TRBV14 and TRBJ2-7, with TRBD1 matching 8 bases. The ends lost 5 bases at V and 1 base at J; junction bases unmatched: 1. This CDR3 has 13 amino acids. Germline-derived CDR1 and CDR2 are SGHDN and FVKESK. In DNA form, the CDR3 reads TGTGCCAGCAGCTGGGACAGGTCCTACGAGCAGTACTTC. This codes for CASSWDRSYEQYF.

The V call is TRBV2, the J call TRBJ1-2; D possibly corresponds to TRBD1 (5 bases). Germline-derived CDR1 and CDR2 are SNHLY and FYNNEI. Trimming removed 10 bases from V and 2 bases from J, with 14 bases in between. The CDR3 has 13 residues. The CDR3 DNA is TGTGCCAACGTCTGGGGCGAAAACTATGGCTACACCTTC. Its translation: CANVWGENYGYTF.

J is TRBJ2-5 and V is TRBV10-3; tentative D call: TRBD1 (5 bases). CDR3 size: 14 residues. The V gene lost 5 bases and the J gene lost 5 bases, with 15 bases spanning the gap. CDR1 is ENHRY and CDR2 is SYGVKD in the germline V gene. The CDR3 reads CAISRGSDSETQYF. DNA for the CDR3: TGTGCCATCAGTAGGGGCTCTGATTCGGAGACCCAGTACTTC.

This clone was picked up a small number of times. The chain links TRBV6-2 or TRBV6-3 to TRBJ1-4, with 9 bases identical to TRBD1. The germline V gene encodes CDR1 MNHEY and CDR2 SVGEGT. This CDR3 has 15 residues. V gave up 2 bases and J gave up 8 bases; unmatched junction bases: 6. The CDR3 here is CASSYEQGAWEKLFF. In DNA, the CDR3 is TGTGCCAGCAGTTACGAACAGGGGGCCTGGGAAAAACTGTTTTTT.

The CDR3 spells CASSPRGSHVTYEQYF. The CDR3 DNA follows: TGTGCCAGCAGCCCCCGGGGTAGCCATGTTACCTACGAGCAGTACTTC. V and J are TRBV7-6 and TRBJ2-7; D perhaps matches TRBD2 (5 bases). Trimming removed 5 bases from V and 2 bases from J, with 19 bases in between. CDR1 and CDR2 (germline): SGHVS, FNYEAQ. The CDR3 is 16 amino acids.

The sample holds one count of this clone. The rearrangement joins TRBV30 to TRBJ2-7, with TRBD2 matching over 9 bases. The CDR3 covers 14 residues. V trimming: 1 base; J trimming: 0 bases; junction bases outside the gene matches: 1. CDR1 is GTSNPN and CDR2 is SVGIG in the germline V gene (reference sequence). CDR3 sequence: CAWSGSGSSYEQYF. In DNA form, the CDR3 reads TGTGCCTGGAGTGGTAGCGGGAGCTCCTACGAGCAGTACTTC.

V usage is TRBV6-6 and J usage is TRBJ1-2, with TRBD1 matching 7 bases. The CDR3 is 15 amino acids. Looked up from germline, CDR1 is MNHNY and CDR2 is SVGAGI (reference sequence). The trim removed 4 bases at V and 2 bases at J, leaving 7 bases unmatched. The DNA of the CDR3 is TGTGCCAGCAGTTCCCCATCACAGGGGAACTATGGCTACACCTTC. Translating gives CASSSPSQGNYGYTF.

In its sample, this clone was seen once. Written as DNA, the CDR3 is TGTGCCAGCAGTTTCCCGGGACTAGCGGGAGGCGAGCAGTACTTC. It is translated as CASSFPGLAGGEQYF. The rearrangement uses TRBV28 and TRBJ2-7; 15 bases agree with TRBD2. J was trimmed by 6 bases and V by 3 bases; bases with no gene match: 3. The CDR3 loop spans 15 amino acids. Germline V CDR1 and CDR2: MDHEN, SYDVKM.

CDR3 DNA sequence: TGTGCCAGCAGCTTAACCACAGGGACAGGCTACACCTTC. Its protein product is CASSLTTGTGYTF. The rearrangement links TRBV7-3 to TRBJ1-2, with D tentatively TRBD1 (6 bases). Trimming took 0 bases from V and 8 from J, leaving 10 bases between them. The CDR3 covers 13 residues. The germline gives CDR1 SGHTA, CDR2 FQGTGA.

This sequence joins TRBV27 and TRBJ2-2; 7 nucleotides line up with TRBD2. V lost 8 bases and J lost 4; bases outside the gene matches: 10. Germline CDR1 is MNHEY and CDR2 is SMNVEV (reference sequence). The CDR3 totals 15 residues. CDR3 sequence: CASRDPGRVTGELFF. In nucleotides, the CDR3 is TGTGCCAGCCGGGACCCGGGGAGGGTCACCGGGGAGCTGTTTTTT.

This clone was seen once. The chain employs TRBV11-2 and TRBJ2-4; D might be TRBD2 (5 bases). The CDR3 runs 16 residues. Germline CDR1 SGHAT, CDR2 FQNNGV. The V end lost 1 base, the J end lost 1 base, and 11 bases lay between the germline ends. The CDR3 coding sequence is TGTGCCAGCAGCTTAGTCTCCGGGGTGGCCAAAAACATTCAGTACTTC. Translating it yields CASSLVSGVAKNIQYF.

This chain uses TRBV18 with TRBJ2-7; 9 positions agree with TRBD2. This CDR3 is built from 16 residues. With 3 bases clipped from V and 2 bases from J, the junction kept 8 bases outside the gene matches. Germline loops: CDR1 KGHSH, CDR2 LQKENI. CDR3 nucleotide sequence: TGTGCCAGCTCACCCGCGGGAGGGACAGCTACCTACGAGCAGTACTTC. Protein sequence: CASSPAGGTATYEQYF.

This chain uses TRBV19 with TRBJ1-3, with 7 bases identical to TRBD1. From germline, CDR1 is LNHDA and CDR2 SQIVND (reference sequence). J lost 1 base, V lost 5 bases, and 5 bases had no gene match. This CDR3 comprises 15 residues. The CDR3 sequence is CASSAYRGSGNTIYF. For the CDR3, the DNA is TGTGCCAGTAGTGCGTACAGGGGATCTGGAAACACCATATATTTT.

The chain carries TRBV19 and TRBJ1-4; 7 nucleotides agree with TRBD1. V dropped 6 bases and J dropped 5; count of bases not matched to a gene: 6. Per the germline V gene, CDR1 is LNHDA and CDR2 is SQIVND (reference sequence). This CDR3 region has 14 residues. CDR3 protein: CASRQTGPNEKLFF. CDR3 in DNA: TGTGCCAGTAGGCAGACAGGGCCCAATGAAAAACTGTTTTTT. The entire variable domain, with the rest obtained from reference TRBV19 and TRBJ1-4, is as follows: DGGITQSPKYLFRKEGQNVTLSCEQNLNHDAMYWYRQDPGQGLRLIYYSQIVNDFQKGDIAEGYSVSREKKESFPLTVTSAQKNPTAFYLCASRQTGPNEKLFFGSGTQLSVL.